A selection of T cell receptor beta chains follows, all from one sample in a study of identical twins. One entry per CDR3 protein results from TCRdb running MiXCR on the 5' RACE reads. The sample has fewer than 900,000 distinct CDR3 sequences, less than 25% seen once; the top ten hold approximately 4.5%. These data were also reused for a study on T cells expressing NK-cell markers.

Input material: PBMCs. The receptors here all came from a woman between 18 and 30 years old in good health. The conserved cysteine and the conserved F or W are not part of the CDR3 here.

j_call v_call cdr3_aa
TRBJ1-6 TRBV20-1 SAHSGQVKDSPLH
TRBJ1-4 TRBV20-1 SAHSGGVEKLF
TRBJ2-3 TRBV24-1 ATSDLGTDTQY
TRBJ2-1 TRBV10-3 AISRSGSSYNEQF
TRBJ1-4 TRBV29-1 SALQQGAREKLF
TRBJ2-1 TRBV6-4 ASSEIAGRGSNEQF
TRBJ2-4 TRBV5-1 ASSPQGSKNIQY
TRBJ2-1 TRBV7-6 ASSPKRSGLSSYNEQF
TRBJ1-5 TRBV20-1 SALHRVGQPQH
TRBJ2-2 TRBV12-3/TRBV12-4 ASTSQGWYTGELF
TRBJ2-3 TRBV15 ATSRSTGVNPTDTQY
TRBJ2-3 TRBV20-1 SASRDSGYGTQY
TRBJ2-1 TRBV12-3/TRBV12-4 ASSFGARVGNEQF
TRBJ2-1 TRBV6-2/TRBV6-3 ASSYLRLAVDEQF
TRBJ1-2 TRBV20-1 SAGEGPNYGYT
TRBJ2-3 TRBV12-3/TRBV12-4 ASRDGRDTQY
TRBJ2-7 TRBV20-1 SARVGSSSYEQY
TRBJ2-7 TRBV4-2 ASSQDLGGGLQY
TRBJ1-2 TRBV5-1 ASSLEGQGLYGYT
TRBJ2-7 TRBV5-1 ASSFAAYGMEQY
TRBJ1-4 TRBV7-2 ASSPTTTNEKLF
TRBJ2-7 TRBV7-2 ASSLVGVGPNYEQY
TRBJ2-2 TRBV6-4 ASQIYFNTGELF
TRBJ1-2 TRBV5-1 ASSSPGQGITSYGYT
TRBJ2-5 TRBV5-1 ASSGGTNVGETQY
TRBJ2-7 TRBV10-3 AIKGAGSYEQY
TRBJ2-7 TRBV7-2 ASGPSSYEQY
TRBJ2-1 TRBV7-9 ASSTAGAAGSEQF
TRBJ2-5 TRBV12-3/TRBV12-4 ASSFSGQQETQY
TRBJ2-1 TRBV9 ASSLLAEPLNEQF
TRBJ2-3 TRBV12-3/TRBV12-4 ASTSWGQVTDTQY
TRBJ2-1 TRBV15 ATSLVGALNEQF